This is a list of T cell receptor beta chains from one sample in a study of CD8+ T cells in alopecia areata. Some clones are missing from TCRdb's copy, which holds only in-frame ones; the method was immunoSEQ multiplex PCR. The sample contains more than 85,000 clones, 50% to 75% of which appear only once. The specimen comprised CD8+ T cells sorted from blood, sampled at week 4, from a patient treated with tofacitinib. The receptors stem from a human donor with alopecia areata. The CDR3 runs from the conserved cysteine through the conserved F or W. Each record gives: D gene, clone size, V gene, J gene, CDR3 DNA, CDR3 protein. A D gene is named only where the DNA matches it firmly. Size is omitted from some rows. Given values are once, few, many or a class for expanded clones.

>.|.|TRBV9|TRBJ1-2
TGTGCCAGCAGCGTAGAAGCAACAGGGTTCGATGGCTACACCTTC
CASSVEATGFDGYTF
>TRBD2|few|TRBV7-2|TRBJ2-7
TGTGCCAGCAGCTACGCGGGGGGACACACCTACGAGCAGTACTTC
CASSYAGGHTYEQYF
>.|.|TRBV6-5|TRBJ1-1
TGTGCCAGCAGTGCGGGGGTGAACACTGAAGCTTTCTTT
CASSAGVNTEAFF
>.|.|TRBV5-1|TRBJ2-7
TGCGCCAGCAGCGAGACGAGCTACGAGCAGTACTTC
CASSETSYEQYF
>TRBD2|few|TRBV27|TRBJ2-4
TGTGCCAGCAGTCTGACTAGCGGGGGGTTTAACATTCAGTACTTC
CASSLTSGGFNIQYF
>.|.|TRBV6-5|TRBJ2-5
TGTGCCAGCAGTTTTTCGGCGGGGAAAGAGACCCAGTACTTC
CASSFSAGKETQYF
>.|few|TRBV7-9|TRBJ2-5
TGTGCCAGCAGCCGACCAGGTCAAGAGACCCAGTACTTC
CASSRPGQETQYF
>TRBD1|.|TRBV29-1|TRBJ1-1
TGCAGCGAGACAGGGGCTACAGCTTTCTTT
CSETGATAFF
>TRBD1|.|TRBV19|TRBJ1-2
TGTGCCAGTAGTCCCGGACAGGGAGGCTATGGCTACACCTTC
CASSPGQGGYGYTF
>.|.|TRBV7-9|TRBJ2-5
TGTGCCAGCAGCCCATTAAAAGTGACTACACAAGAGACCCAGTACTTC
CASSPLKVTTQETQYF
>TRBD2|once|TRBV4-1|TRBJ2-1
TGCGCCAGCAGCCTAGGACTAGCAGGTGAGCAGTTCTTC
CASSLGLAGEQFF
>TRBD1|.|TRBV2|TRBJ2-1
TGTGCCACCGACAGGGCCTACAATGAGCAGTTCTTC
CATDRAYNEQFF
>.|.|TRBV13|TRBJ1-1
TGTGCCAGCAGCCGAGGTCTGGGACAAACGAACACTGAAGCTTTCTTT
CASSRGLGQTNTEAFF
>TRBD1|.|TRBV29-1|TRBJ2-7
TGCAGCGTGAGGGACAGGGGACCAGCCTACGAGCAGTACTTC
CSVRDRGPAYEQYF
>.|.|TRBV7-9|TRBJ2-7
TGTGCCAGCAGCTTAGTCGTAGCTAGTACCTACGAGCAGTACTTC
CASSLVVASTYEQYF
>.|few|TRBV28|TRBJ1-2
TGTGCCAGCCAAGACGGACGGACTAACTATGGCTACACCTTC
CASQDGRTNYGYTF
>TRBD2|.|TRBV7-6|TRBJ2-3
TGTGCCAGCAGCTTGCTAGCGGGTACAGATACGCAGTATTTT
CASSLLAGTDTQYF